This T cell receptor beta chain appears in the sequencing data of a study of cytomegalovirus exposure and HLA in healthy donors (TCRdb year 2017). Regarding the study in general: In an earlier analysis of some 610 of the donors, roughly 300 Gb of sequence data and 100 million or so unique TCR beta sequences from some 170 million T cells were reported. Roughly 300 gigabases of sequencing data and approximately 85 million unique TCR sequences were included in an early release covering under 650 HLA-typed donors. The T cell repertoires of under 750 subjects were profiled by immunosequencing and related to cytomegalovirus serostatus. The number of donors typed differed by locus, with roughly 629-640 for A, B, C, DRB1 and DQB1, roughly 520 for DQA1, about 610 for DPA1, and around 450 for DPB1. An earlier analysis of 500 to 650 of the donors applied high-throughput TCR beta sequencing to assess whether each TCR beta V gene segment acted as functional or pseudogenic. The study aimed to test whether cataloging public T cell receptors could reveal signatures of past pathogen exposure. HLA typing included class I and class II loci at four-digit resolution. A handful of DR-DQ haplotypes were handled as single units for association and clustering because linkage in the cohort was strong. A later analysis re-examined previously published TCR beta repertoires from more than 600 donors and added high-resolution HLA genotyping to investigate patterns of TCR occurrence. To predict cytomegalovirus infection status, the study combined high-throughput TCR immunosequencing, statistical association of individual TCRs with disease status, and machine learning. All discovery cohort repertoires had been generated using a single sequencing platform. Rather than drawing on any new phenotypic data, the later analysis identified candidate immune exposures from TCR beta sequences and the way those sequences occurred across donors. Along with the roughly 700-subject first cohort, a separate validation cohort of over a hundred different subjects was used. A later genetic analysis used genome-wide SNP genotypes for about three fifths of the 666 donors, treating that subset as a discovery cohort. On average, roughly 200,000 unique TCR beta nucleotide sequences were sequenced per donor among some 430 genotyped donors of the cohort, with 15% to 20% of those sequences being non-productive. Donor age, sex, ethnicity and CMV serostatus were collected together with the repertoire data. Among the approximately 400 genotyped donors, under 90% belonged to the genetic ancestry cluster associated with self-reported Caucasian donors.

Here is what the overall study found, with its caveats: In an earlier analysis of more than 450 of the donors, most TCR beta V segments were observed in productive rearrangements about 87% or about 30% of the time, broadly matching IMGT annotations. The study gave a list of about 150 TCR beta chains associated with cytomegalovirus. In a later analysis, the rate of TCR association differed among HLA loci, with DRB1 alleles having the most associated TCRs and HLA-C alleles having the fewest. Over 15 rarely observed V segments, including chromosome 9 orphons, were excluded from the earlier analysis of several hundred of the donors because counts were too low. Linkage disequilibrium might explain the correlated functional status among segregating V segments, but an unknown experimental factor could not be excluded. Cytomegalovirus status was reported to be diagnosed by the classifier with high specificity and sensitivity in both the original and validation cohorts. Some IMGT-functional V segments, including TRBV6-2 and TRBV6-3, could not be told apart with the 87-base-pair reads, so those segments were excluded. Strong co-occurrence of HLA alleles, especially DR and DQ, made assigning TCR associations to individual alleles difficult. In a later analysis, several top co-occurrence clusters were reported to appear linked to parvovirus B19, influenza, CMV and Epstein-Barr virus. In a later analysis, some 18,000 TCR beta sequences were associated with specific HLA alleles at a false discovery rate of 0.05. A later analysis found that most CMV-associated TCR beta chains appeared HLA-restricted, with HLA associations seemingly driven largely by CMV exposure. Because HLA typing was unavailable for some donors at each locus, only the typed subset was used in association tests. Compared with equally common non-associated chains, HLA-associated TCR beta chains in a later analysis were more clonally expanded and had lower generation probabilities. Immune exposure information for the cohort was limited to CMV serostatus. Sequencing depth was assumed to be roughly uniform across donors in the presence/absence analyses, though that assumption may not hold. An association between a missense DCLRE1C variant and V-gene and J-gene trimming of TCR beta chains was found in a later genetic analysis and replicated in an independent cohort. In a later genetic analysis, fewer N-insertions in productive TCRs were reported among donors in an Asian-associated ancestry cluster than the approximately 670-donor mean. A further reported finding was that TCR beta sequences accurately predicted the HLA-A and HLA-B alleles for most subjects in the first cohort. A cluster of highly shared sequence variants was judged likely to represent a technical artifact of the sequencing pipeline. The cohort was sequenced for TCR beta chains only, and without alpha or paired-chain data the features that could be detected were limited. Most TCR sequences were observed very rarely across donors, whereas some public TCRs were present in many individuals. It was suggested by the authors that the approach could potentially be generalized to other disease states and immunological phenotypes. In vitro tests confirmed that a few of the cytomegalovirus-associated TCR beta chains recognize cytomegalovirus antigens.

The library came from the immunoSEQ multiplex PCR assay. The multiplex PCR relied on a mix of 60 forward primers for TCR Vbeta segments and 13 reverse primers for TCR Jbeta segments. Amplification of the CDR3 region of rearranged TCR beta genes was performed with a multiplex PCR assay on genomic DNA. Amplified TCR beta libraries were sequenced as 87-base-pair reads on the Illumina HiSeq System. In the paper's pipeline: In a later analysis, tens of millions of unique TCR beta chains were counted across the 650 to 750 repertoires, and roughly 11 million of these chains were shared by at least two donors. To remove PCR and sequencing errors, raw reads were error-corrected and collapsed into unique sequences using a nearest-neighbor algorithm that merged closely related sequences. Alignment of CDR3 sequences to IMGT reference sequences was used to assign V, D and J gene segments. For a sequence to be retained, at least a six-nucleotide match to both a V gene segment and a J gene segment was required. A rearrangement was called productive if the CDR3 had no stop codons and remained in frame with V and J, and every other rearrangement was called non-productive. CDR3 was defined according to IMGT convention as the region running from the second conserved V-encoded cysteine to the conserved J-encoded phenylalanine. The earlier analysis of roughly 590 of the donors excluded any sequence lacking an unambiguous match to a single V gene segment. In an earlier analysis of approximately 590 of the donors, V segments were called functional above 56.7% productive rearrangements and were called segregating when the between-donor standard deviation exceeded 5%. A statistical classification framework was built for diagnosing cytomegalovirus status from the catalog of TCR beta chain sequences. In a later analysis, TCR nucleotide sequences were compared against IMGT/GENE-DB human TR gene sequences so that V and J genes could be assigned. A later analysis assigned CDR3 sequences and most-parsimonious VDJ recombination scenarios with the TCRdist pipeline. In a later analysis, every TCR beta chain was defined by the combination of its CDR3 amino acid sequence and its V-gene family, and reads without a unique V-gene family were dropped. As a way to deal with suspected cross-contamination and a sequencing artifact, a later analysis dropped 450 to 700 nucleotide sequences that were highly shared and had low generation probability. In a later analysis, a clonal expansion index for each public chain was calculated from normalized within-repertoire ranks of inferred template counts. A later analysis computed generation probabilities with a VDJ recombination model fitted to out-of-frame rearrangements, and checked the results against IGoR. In a later analysis, hypergeometric tests were used to score TCR-TCR, TCR-HLA and TCR-CMV co-occurrence, with a repertoire-size bias correction applied to TCR pairs. A later analysis estimated false discovery rates by permuting HLA or CMV assignments 20 times. In a later analysis, co-occurring TCRs were grouped using DBSCAN, and TCRdist sequence similarity was added for clustering within HLA-allele-positive subsets. Repertoires with fewer than 30,000 or more than 120,000 public chains, plus five repertoires with anomalous nucleotide sharing, were excluded from co-occurrence clustering. TCRdb limited this immuneACCESS table to in-frame rearrangements with V and J called. A share of clones is missing; checked studies link under half to unresolved V genes, and the rest is unexplained. The V and J calls and the clone size are those of that table, but D and trimming were determined from the DNA. The sample table holds 160,000 or so clones, of which more than 75% were seen once. More than 9.5% of the sample goes to the ten largest clones.

Notes on this clone: The antigen it recognizes is unknown. Base quality data are lacking; no much larger clone is found one base away.

Reading from cysteine to phenylalanine, the CDR3 counts 14 amino acids. Only the CDR3 part of the read is kept: 42 bases, read in frame from the first base. Trimming leaves V shorter by 10 bases and J shorter by 5 bases, with the junction holding 9 bases beyond the gene matches. CDR1 and CDR2, looked up from the germline V gene, are MNHNS and SASEGT. The cohort consisted of approximately 690 healthy bone marrow donors. At the time of sampling, every cohort member was nominally healthy, though immune exposures that went unrecorded were likely present. The donor was CMV seropositive and was included in the group of almost 300 seropositive cohort members. Each donor provided a peripheral blood sample, and peripheral blood mononuclear cells were used for TCR beta sequencing. The Qiagen DNeasy Blood Extraction Kit was used to extract genomic DNA from the blood cell samples.

This TCR was sampled from a man between 18 and 29 years old in good health and CMV-seropositive. The sequencing input was PBMCs. The chain uses TRBV6-1 and TRBJ2-5; 11 middle bases align to TRBD2. The CDR3 protein sequence reads: CATLLAGVSETQYF. The nucleotide sequence is given as TGTGCCACCTTACTAGCGGGAGTAAGCGAGACCCAGTACTTC.